The present T cell receptor beta chain was sequenced within a study of graft-versus-host responses after intestinal transplantation (dated by TCRdb to about 2021). Some background on the complete study: Recipients received multivisceral, liver-intestinal, or isolated intestinal transplants. Every recipient was given anti-thymocyte globulin induction, followed by roughly 3 years of maintenance tacrolimus and steroids. Bulk TCR-beta CDR3 sequencing was used to track graft-versus-host and host-versus-graft alloreactive T cell clones in the graft, circulation and bone marrow after intestinal transplantation. To identify alloreactive clones, pre-transplant mixed lymphocyte reaction products were sequenced and then compared with unstimulated pre-transplant donor and recipient T cells. The cohort enrolled fewer than 25 intestinal transplant recipients including one retransplant, and a few patients lacking pretransplant specimens were excluded. Donor T cell macrochimerism was defined as a peak of at least 4% donor T cells among recipient peripheral blood mononuclear cells. Rather than going through the commercial service, samples from a few later patients were sequenced in-house on an Illumina MiSeq and processed with MiXCR. Study-wide conclusions, independent of this receptor: High GvH to HvG T cell clonal ratios were observed in the allografts of patients with donor T cell macrochimerism. GvH clones were detected in recipient bone marrow, and some of these GvH clones were observed earlier in ileal mucosa or blood, consistent with an intestinal mucosal origin. Conclusions were limited by the relatively low number and heterogeneity of intestinal transplant patients. Early after transplant, peak levels of circulating GvH clones were associated with declines in HvG clones.

A distance of 15 bases separates the germline ends of V and J, which lose 0 bases and 4 bases respectively. According to the germline V gene, CDR1 reads LGHNA and CDR2 reads YSLEER. The CDR3 runs 16 residues from the cysteine to the phenylalanine. The only DNA kept is the CDR3, 48 bases in frame from the first base. Sample time point, as interpreted from the label and publication: cells obtained before transplantation from donor or recipient. CD3+CD4+ and CD3+CD8+ populations were FACS-sorted from unstimulated pre-transplant donor and recipient cells taken from spleen or lymph nodes. As to this clone: Which antigen it targets is not known. No per-base quality is available; no much larger clone lies one base away.

Libraries were constructed by the immunoSEQ multiplex PCR assay. In most patients, genomic DNA was isolated using the Qiagen DNeasy Blood and Tissue Kit and sent frozen to Adaptive Biotechnologies for TCR sequencing. Adaptive Biotechnologies carried out high-throughput TCR-beta CDR3 sequencing of genomic DNA for most patients. In the paper's pipeline: TCR sequencing data for over 15 patients were retrieved from Adaptive's ImmunoSEQ software; three other patients were processed with MiXCR and VDJtools. To correct CD4 versus CD8 sorting errors, any sequence found in both subsets at a frequency ratio below 5:1 was removed. CDR3 nucleotide sequences shared between donor and recipient were removed because the origin of such sequences could not be assigned. At least 2-fold expansion over unstimulated cells and a minimum CFSE-low frequency of 0.002% (template counts) or 0.001% (read counts) were required for clones to be classified as alloreactive. Clones detected in sequenced pre-transplant spleen, lymph node, or MLR CFSE-low populations of the donor or recipient were defined as mappable. Cumulative frequency of alloreactive clones was calculated as a percentage of all sequences weighted by copy number. Held by TCRdb, this immuneACCESS table contains in-frame sequences only and omits some clones. Under half of the omission traces to an unresolved V gene where checked; the cause of the rest is unknown. That table is the source of V, J and clone size, and D and trimming were worked out from the DNA. A total of some 39,000 clones appear in this sample, about 95% of them only once. The top ten clonotypes cover about 0.5% of the sample.

Specimen: unstimulated CD8+ T cells sorted from spleen or lymph node cells, collected before transplant. The chain is made from TRBV4-3 and TRBJ1-2, with no reliable assignment of the D segment. This sequence originates from a human donor who was the organ donor for an intestinal transplant. The DNA reads as follows: TGCGCCAGCAGCCAAGATTATCGTCTAGGGCCCTATGGCTACACCTTC. Its coded protein is CASSQDYRLGPYGYTF.